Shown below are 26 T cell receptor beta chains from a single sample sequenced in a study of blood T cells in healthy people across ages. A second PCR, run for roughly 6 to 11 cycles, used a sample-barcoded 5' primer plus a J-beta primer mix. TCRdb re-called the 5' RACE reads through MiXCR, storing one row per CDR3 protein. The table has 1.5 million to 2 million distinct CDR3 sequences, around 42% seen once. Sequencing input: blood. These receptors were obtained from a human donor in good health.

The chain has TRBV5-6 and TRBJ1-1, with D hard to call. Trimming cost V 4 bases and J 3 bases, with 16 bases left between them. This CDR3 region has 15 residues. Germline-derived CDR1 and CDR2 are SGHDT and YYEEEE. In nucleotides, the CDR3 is TGTGCCAGCAGCCCAAACCCCTATATGGACACTGAAGCTTTCTTT. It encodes CASSPNPYMDTEAFF.

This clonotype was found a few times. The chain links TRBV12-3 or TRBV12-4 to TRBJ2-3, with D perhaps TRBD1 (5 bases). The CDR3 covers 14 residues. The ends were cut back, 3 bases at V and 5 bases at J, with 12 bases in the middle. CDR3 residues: CASSFIRGIDTQYF. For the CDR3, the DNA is TGTGCCAGCAGTTTTATAAGGGGTATAGATACGCAGTATTTT.

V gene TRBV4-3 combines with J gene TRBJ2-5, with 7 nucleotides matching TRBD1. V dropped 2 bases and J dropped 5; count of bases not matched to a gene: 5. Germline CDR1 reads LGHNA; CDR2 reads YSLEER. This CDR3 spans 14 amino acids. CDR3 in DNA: TGCGCCAGCAGCCAAAGGGGGCGATGGGAGACCCAGTACTTC. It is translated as CASSQRGRWETQYF.

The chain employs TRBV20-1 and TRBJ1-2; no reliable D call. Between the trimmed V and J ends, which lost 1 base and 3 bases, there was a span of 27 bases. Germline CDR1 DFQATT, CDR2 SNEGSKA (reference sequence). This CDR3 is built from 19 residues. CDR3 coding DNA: TGCAGTGCTAGAGGTGAGCGGCAGGTTGGTGCTGGGGTTGACTATGGCTACACCTTC. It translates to CSARGERQVGAGVDYGYTF.

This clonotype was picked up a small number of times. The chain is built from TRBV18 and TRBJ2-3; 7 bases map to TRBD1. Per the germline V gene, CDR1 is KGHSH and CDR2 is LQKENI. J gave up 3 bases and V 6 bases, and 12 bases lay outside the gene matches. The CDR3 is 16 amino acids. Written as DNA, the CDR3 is TGTGCCAGCTCCCTCAGACAGGGAGTAGGTACAGATACGCAGTATTTT. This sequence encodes CASSLRQGVGTDTQYF.

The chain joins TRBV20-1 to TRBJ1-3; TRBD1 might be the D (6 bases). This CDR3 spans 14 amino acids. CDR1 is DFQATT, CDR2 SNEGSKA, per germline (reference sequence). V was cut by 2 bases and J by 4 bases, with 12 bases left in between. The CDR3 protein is CSARKQGPGNTIYF. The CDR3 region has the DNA TGCAGTGCTAGAAAACAGGGACCGGGAAACACCATATATTTT.

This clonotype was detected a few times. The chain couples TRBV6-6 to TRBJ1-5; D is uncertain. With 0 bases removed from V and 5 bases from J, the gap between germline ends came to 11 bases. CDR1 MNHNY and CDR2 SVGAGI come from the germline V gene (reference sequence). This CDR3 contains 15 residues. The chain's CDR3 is CASSYSPGSYQPQHF. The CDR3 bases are TGTGCCAGCAGTTACTCCCCCGGGTCATATCAGCCCCAGCATTTT.

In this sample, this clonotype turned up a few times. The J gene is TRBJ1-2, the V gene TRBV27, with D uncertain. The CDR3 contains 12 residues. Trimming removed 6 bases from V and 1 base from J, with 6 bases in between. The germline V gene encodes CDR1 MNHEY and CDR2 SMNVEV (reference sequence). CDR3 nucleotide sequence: TGTGCCAGCAGCAAGGGTAACTATGGCTACACCTTC. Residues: CASSKGNYGYTF.

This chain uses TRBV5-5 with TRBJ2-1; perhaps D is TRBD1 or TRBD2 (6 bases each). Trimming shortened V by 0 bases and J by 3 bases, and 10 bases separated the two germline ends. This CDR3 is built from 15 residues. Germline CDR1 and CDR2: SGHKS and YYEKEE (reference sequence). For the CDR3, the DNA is TGTGCCAGCAGCTTGGATGAGGGGGGCTACAATGAGCAGTTCTTC. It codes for CASSLDEGGYNEQFF.

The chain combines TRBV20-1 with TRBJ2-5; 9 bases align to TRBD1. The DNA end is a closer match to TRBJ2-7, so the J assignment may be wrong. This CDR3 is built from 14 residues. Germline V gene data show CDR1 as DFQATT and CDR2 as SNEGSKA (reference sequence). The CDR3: CSYQPEQGAGEQYF. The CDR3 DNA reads TGCAGTTACCAGCCGGAACAGGGGGCAGGCGAGCAGTACTTC.

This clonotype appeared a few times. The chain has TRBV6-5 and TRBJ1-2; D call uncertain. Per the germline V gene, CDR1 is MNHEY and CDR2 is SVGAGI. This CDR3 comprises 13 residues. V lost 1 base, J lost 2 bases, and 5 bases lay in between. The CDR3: CASSYFVNYGYTF. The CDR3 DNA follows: TGTGCCAGCAGTTACTTTGTGAACTATGGCTACACCTTC.

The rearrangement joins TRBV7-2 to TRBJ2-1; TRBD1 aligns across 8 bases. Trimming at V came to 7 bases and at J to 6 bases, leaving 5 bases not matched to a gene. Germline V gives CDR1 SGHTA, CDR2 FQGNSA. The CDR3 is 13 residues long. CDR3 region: CASNFGQGNEQFF. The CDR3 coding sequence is TGTGCCAGCAACTTCGGACAGGGCAATGAGCAGTTCTTC.

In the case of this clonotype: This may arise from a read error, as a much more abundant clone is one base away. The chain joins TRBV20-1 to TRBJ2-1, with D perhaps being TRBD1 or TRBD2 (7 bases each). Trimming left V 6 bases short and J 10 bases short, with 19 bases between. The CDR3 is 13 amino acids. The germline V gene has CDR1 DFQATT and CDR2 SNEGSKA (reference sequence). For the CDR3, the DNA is TGCAGTGCAACACAGGGAGGGGGCTACGAGCAGTTCTTC. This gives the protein CSATQGGGYEQFF.

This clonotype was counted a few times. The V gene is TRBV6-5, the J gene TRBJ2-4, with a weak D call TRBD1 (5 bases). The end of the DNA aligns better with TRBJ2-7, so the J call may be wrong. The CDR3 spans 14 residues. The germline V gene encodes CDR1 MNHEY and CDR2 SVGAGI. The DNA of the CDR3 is TGTGCCAGCAGTTACTCAGGGGTGAGCGACGAGCAGTACTTC. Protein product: CASSYSGVSDEQYF.

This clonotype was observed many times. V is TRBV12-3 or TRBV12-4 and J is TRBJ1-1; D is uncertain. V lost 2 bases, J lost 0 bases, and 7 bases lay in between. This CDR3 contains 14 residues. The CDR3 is CASSLSQMNTEAFF. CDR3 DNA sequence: TGTGCCAGCAGTTTATCACAGATGAACACTGAAGCTTTCTTT.

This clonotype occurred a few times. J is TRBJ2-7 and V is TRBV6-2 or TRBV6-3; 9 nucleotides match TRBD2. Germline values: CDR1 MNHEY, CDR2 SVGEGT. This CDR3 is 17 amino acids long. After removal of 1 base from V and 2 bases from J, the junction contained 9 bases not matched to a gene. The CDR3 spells CASSYLDRAGGPYEQYF. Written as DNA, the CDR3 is TGTGCCAGCAGTTACTTGGACCGAGCGGGGGGACCCTACGAGCAGTACTTC.

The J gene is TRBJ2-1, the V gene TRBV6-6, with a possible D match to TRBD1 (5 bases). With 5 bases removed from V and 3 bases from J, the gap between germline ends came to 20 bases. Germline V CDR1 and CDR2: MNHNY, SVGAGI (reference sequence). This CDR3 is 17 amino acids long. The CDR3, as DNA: TGTGCCAGCAGTCCCGGACCGGCACAGGCTTACTACAATGAGCAGTTCTTC. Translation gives CASSPGPAQAYYNEQFF.

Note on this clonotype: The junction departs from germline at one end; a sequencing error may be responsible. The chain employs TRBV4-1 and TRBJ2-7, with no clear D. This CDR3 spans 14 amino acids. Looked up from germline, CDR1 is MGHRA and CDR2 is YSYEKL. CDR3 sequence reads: CASSQDSYSREPYF. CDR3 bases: TGCGCCAGCAGCCAAGATTCGTATTCACGCGAGCCGTACTTC.

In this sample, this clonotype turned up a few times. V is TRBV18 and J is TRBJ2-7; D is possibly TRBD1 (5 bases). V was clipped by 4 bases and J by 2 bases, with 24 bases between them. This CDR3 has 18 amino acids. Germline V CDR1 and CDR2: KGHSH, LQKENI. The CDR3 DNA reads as TGTGCCAGCTCACACGCGAAGGTTTTGCAGGGAACGACCTACGAGCAGTACTTC. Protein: CASSHAKVLQGTTYEQYF.

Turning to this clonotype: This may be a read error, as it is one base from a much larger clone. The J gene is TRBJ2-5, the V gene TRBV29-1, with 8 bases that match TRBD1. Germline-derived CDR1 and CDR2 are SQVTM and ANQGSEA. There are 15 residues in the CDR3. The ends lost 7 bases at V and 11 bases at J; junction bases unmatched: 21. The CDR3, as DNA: TGCAGCGCCACAAGAACAGGGGGTATGAGCGATGAGCAGTACTTC. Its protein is CSATRTGGMSDEQYF.

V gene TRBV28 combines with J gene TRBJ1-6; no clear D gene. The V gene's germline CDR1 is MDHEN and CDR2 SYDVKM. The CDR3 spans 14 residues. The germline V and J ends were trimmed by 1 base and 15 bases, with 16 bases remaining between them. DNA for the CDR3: TGTGCCAGCAGTTTATACCTACTCCCCGGGATCCTCCACTTT. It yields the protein CASSLYLLPGILHF. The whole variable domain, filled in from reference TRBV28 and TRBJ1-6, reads DVKVTQSSRYLVKRTGEKVFLECVQDMDHENMFWYRQDPGLGLRLIYFSYDVKMKEKGDIPEGYSVSREKKERFSLILESASTNQTSMYLCASSLYLLPGILHFGNGTRLTVT.

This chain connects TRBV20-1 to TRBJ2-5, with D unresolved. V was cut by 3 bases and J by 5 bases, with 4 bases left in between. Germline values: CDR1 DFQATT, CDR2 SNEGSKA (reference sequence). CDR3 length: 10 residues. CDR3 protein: CSASVETQYF. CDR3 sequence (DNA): TGCAGTGCTAGTGTGGAGACCCAGTACTTC.

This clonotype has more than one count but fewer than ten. The CDR3 DNA follows: TGTGCCAGCAGCATCGGACTAGCGGGGGGGTATCATGAGCAGTTCTTC. As protein: CASSIGLAGGYHEQFF. V and J are TRBV6-6 and TRBJ2-1, with 15 bases matching TRBD2. J lost 8 bases, V lost 6 bases, and 8 bases had no gene match. This CDR3 contains 16 residues. The germline V gene encodes CDR1 MNHNY and CDR2 SVGAGI (reference sequence).

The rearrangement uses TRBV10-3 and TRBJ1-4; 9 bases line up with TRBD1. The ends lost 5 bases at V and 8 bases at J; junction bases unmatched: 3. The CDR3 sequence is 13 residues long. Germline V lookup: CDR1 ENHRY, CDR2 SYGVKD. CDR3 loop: CAISRTGAEKLFF. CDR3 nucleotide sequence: TGTGCCATCAGTAGGACAGGGGCCGAAAAACTGTTTTTT.

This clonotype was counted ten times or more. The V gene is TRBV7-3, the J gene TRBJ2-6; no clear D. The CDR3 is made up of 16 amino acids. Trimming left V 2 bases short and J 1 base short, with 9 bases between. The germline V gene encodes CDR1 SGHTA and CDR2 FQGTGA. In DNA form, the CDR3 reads TGTGCCAGCAGCTTAGTAGGACCATCTGGGGCCAACGTCCTGACTTTC. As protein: CASSLVGPSGANVLTF.

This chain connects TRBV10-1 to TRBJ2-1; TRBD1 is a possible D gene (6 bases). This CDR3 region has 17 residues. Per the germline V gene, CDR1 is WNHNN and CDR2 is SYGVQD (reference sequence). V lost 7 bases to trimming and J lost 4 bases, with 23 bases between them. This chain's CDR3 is CASTPAPIVRGYNEQFF. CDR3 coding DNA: TGCGCCAGCACCCCAGCTCCAATAGTTAGGGGGTACAATGAGCAGTTCTTC.